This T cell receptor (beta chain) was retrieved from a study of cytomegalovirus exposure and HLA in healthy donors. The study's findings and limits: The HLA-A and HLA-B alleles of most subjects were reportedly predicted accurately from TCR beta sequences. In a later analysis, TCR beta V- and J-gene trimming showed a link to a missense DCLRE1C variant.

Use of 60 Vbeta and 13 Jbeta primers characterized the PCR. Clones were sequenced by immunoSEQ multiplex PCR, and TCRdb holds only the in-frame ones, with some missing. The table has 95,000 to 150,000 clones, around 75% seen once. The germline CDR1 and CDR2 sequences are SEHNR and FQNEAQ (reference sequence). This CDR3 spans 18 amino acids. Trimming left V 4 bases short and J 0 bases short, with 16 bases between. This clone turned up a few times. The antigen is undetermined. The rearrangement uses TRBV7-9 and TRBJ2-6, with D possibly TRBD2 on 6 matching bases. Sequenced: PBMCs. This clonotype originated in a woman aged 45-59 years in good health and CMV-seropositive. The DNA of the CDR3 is TGTGCCAGCAGCTCCCGCGGACGGGGGAGCTCTGGGGCCAACGTCCTGACTTTC. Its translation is CASSSRGRGSSGANVLTF.